This T cell receptor beta chain is from a study of chemoradiotherapy in HPV16-positive cancers (dated by TCRdb to 2021 to 2024). For the wider study: Candidate HPV-specific T-cell clones and common TCR motifs were defined through functional T-cell assays on cells from two HPV16-positive patients. The study set out to ask whether T-cell immunity against the HPV oncoproteins E6 and E7 changes over the course of chemoradiotherapy and whether that immunity affects survival. The candidate HPV-specific TCRs and motifs were subsequently tracked in TCR repertoires obtained from 65 to 95 patients with HPV-related cancers. Results the study describes overall, beyond this receptor: The functional definition of HPV-specific T cells was derived from only a couple of HPV16-positive patients, and the survival association was reported for HPV16-positive patients. Expansion of candidate HPV-specific clones and E7-related TCR motifs was observed in the tumor microenvironment during treatment, whereas no such expansion was observed for non-HPV-specific T cells. In HPV16-positive patients, expansion of HPV-responsive T cells during chemoradiotherapy was found to be associated with improved recurrence-free survival.

Receptor libraries were prepared by the immunoSEQ multiplex PCR assay. This immuneACCESS table, as held by TCRdb, lists in-frame sequences with V and J called but not all clones. Of the missing ones, under half trace to an unresolved V gene in checked studies; the others have no known cause. In all, the sample holds approximately 1,800 clones, and roughly 95% of those were seen once. Around 2.1% of the sample rests with the top ten. Repertoires were sampled repeatedly over the course of chemoradiotherapy so that clonal expansion in the tumor microenvironment could be followed. Measured from the cysteine to the phenylalanine, the CDR3 is 19 residues long. Left in the record is the CDR3 DNA by itself, 57 bases read in frame from the first base. Taken from the germline V gene, the CDR1 and CDR2 loops are LGHNA and YNFKEQ. V is trimmed back by 2 bases and J by 2 bases, and the junction contains 13 bases that no gene match accounts for.

This clone was seen once. It has no known antigen specificity. Within one base of it there is no much larger clone, and no base qualities were kept. The receptor chain draws on TRBV4-2 and TRBJ2-3, and 10 junction bases match TRBD2. This clonotype was obtained from a human donor with HPV-associated anogenital cancer. This material consisted of tumor tissue, taken from a patient who underwent chemoradiotherapy. The CDR3 in this case is CASSQLGGSGGAPTDTQYF. The nucleotides are TGTGCCAGCAGCCAATTGGGGGGAAGCGGGGGGGCCCCCACAGATACGCAGTATTTT.